Following are 32 T cell receptor beta chains from one sample sequenced in a study of blood T cell repertoires in COVID-19. Clones were read by immunoSEQ multiplex PCR, and TCRdb kept only the in-frame ones, dropping some. The sample holds approximately 190,000 clones; roughly 84% are singletons and the top ten take 5.5% to 7%. Sequenced material: peripheral blood. Receptors were obtained from a woman in her 40s who had recovered from COVID-19.

CDR3 bases: TGTGCCAGCAGTTACGGCCTAGTAGACACCGGGGAGCTGTTTTTT. Its translation: CASSYGLVDTGELFF. The chain uses TRBV6-5 and TRBJ2-2; no definite D call. The V end lost 2 bases, the J end lost 3 bases, and 10 bases lay between the germline ends. Per the germline V gene, CDR1 is MNHEY and CDR2 is SVGAGI. This CDR3 comprises 15 residues.

The rearrangement joins TRBV18 to TRBJ2-7, with 7 bases fitting TRBD2. CDR1 is KGHSH and CDR2 is LQKENI in the germline V gene. The CDR3 covers 15 residues. V shed 1 base, J shed 4 bases, and the junction held 7 bases outside the gene matches. The CDR3 DNA sequence: TGTGCCAGCTCACCACAGGGAGGGGACCTTTACGAGCAGTACTTC. It encodes CASSPQGGDLYEQYF. The variable domain in full, completed from reference TRBV18 and TRBJ2-7, reads NAGVMQNPRHLVRRRGQEARLRCSPMKGHSHVYWYRQLPEEGLKFMVYLQKENIIDESGMPKERFSAEFPKEGPSILRIQQVVRGDSAAYFCASSPQGGDLYEQYFGPGTRLTVT.

The genes are TRBV5-6 and TRBJ1-2; 7 bases agree with TRBD1. This CDR3 is built from 15 residues. Germline CDR1 is SGHDT and CDR2 is YYEEEE. V shed 2 bases, J shed 4 bases, and the junction held 8 bases outside the gene matches. The CDR3 DNA reads TGTGCCAGCAGCTTAGAGGGGGCTGGCCCCTATGGCTACACCTTC. Encoded protein: CASSLEGAGPYGYTF.

This clone was seen once. The V and J genes are TRBV5-8 and TRBJ2-3, with a tentative D call TRBD2 (6 bases). The V end was cut by 3 bases, the J end by 1 base, with 9 bases between. The germline V gene encodes CDR1 SGHTS and CDR2 YDEGEE. The CDR3 is 14 amino acids. CDR3 DNA: TGTGCCAGCAGCTCGGGGGTTCGCACAGATACGCAGTATTTT. It specifies CASSSGVRTDTQYF.

The chain joins TRBV23-1 to TRBJ2-6; TRBD1 aligns across 7 bases. TRBV23-1 is annotated as an ORF whose role is uncertain. The J segment lost 2 bases and the V segment lost 4 bases, leaving 2 bases of the junction unmatched. The CDR3 has 15 residues. The CDR3 sequence: CASSLDRAGANVLTF. CDR3 nucleotide sequence: TGCGCCAGCAGTCTCGACAGGGCTGGGGCCAACGTCCTGACTTTC.

V gene TRBV18 combines with J gene TRBJ2-7; 12 bases are a match to TRBD1. The CDR3 has 15 amino acids. V lost 3 bases and J lost 5; bases outside the gene matches: 5. Germline V lookup: CDR1 KGHSH, CDR2 LQKENI. This CDR3 reads CASSPSGQGANEQYF. CDR3 coding DNA: TGTGCCAGCTCACCTTCGGGACAGGGGGCCAACGAGCAGTACTTC.

This clone was detected once. The chain links TRBV5-1 to TRBJ1-1, with a possible D match to TRBD1 (5 bases). Germline assignment: CDR1 SGHRS and CDR2 YFSETQ. V lost 0 bases and J 2 bases, leaving 11 bases between the germline ends. The CDR3 totals 15 residues. The CDR3 DNA reads as TGCGCCAGCAGCTTGGACAGGAATATAAACACTGAAGCTTTCTTT. It is translated as CASSLDRNINTEAFF.

This chain uses TRBV19 with TRBJ2-2; no reliable D call. V lost 7 bases and J 4 bases, leaving 13 bases between the germline ends. Germline V gene sequence: CDR1 LNHDA, CDR2 SQIVND (reference sequence). The CDR3 spans 14 residues. The CDR3 sequence is CASIYSRGTGELFF. In DNA form, the CDR3 reads TGTGCCAGTATCTACTCCAGAGGCACCGGGGAGCTGTTTTTT.

The rearrangement links TRBV6-6 to TRBJ2-3, with D possibly being TRBD2 (7 bases). This CDR3 spans 14 amino acids. The V gene's germline CDR1 is MNHNY and CDR2 SVGAGI (reference sequence). The V end lost 6 bases, the J end lost 1 base, and 11 bases lay between the germline ends. The CDR3 is CASRRGGGTDTQYF. For the CDR3, the DNA is TGTGCCAGCAGAAGAGGGGGGGGCACAGATACGCAGTATTTT.

This chain uses TRBV5-1 with TRBJ2-1, with a possible D match to TRBD1 (6 bases). Germline CDR1 reads SGHRS; CDR2 reads YFSETQ. The ends were cut back, 2 bases at V and 5 bases at J, with 11 bases in the middle. The CDR3 has 14 residues. This CDR3 is CASSFSQGNNEQFF. In DNA, the CDR3 is TGCGCCAGCAGCTTCAGTCAGGGGAACAATGAGCAGTTCTTC.

This chain joins TRBV12-3 or TRBV12-4 and TRBJ1-1; D remains ambiguous. With 7 bases removed from V and 0 bases from J, the gap between germline ends came to 6 bases. The CDR3 loop spans 12 amino acids. The CDR3 here is CASNRLNTEAFF. CDR3 nucleotide sequence: TGTGCCAGCAACAGATTGAACACTGAAGCTTTCTTT.

This clone was counted only a few times. The chain links TRBV19 to TRBJ1-5; D perhaps matches TRBD1 (6 bases). Germline lookup yields CDR1 LNHDA and CDR2 SQIVND (reference sequence). The ends were cut back, 8 bases at V and 0 bases at J, with 11 bases in the middle. This CDR3 has 14 amino acids. The chain's CDR3 is CASRRTVSNQPQHF. In DNA form, the CDR3 reads TGTGCCAGTCGGAGGACAGTTAGCAATCAGCCCCAGCATTTT.

This clone was observed a few times. This sequence joins TRBV2 and TRBJ1-1; 8 bases fit TRBD1. With 6 bases clipped from V and 4 bases from J, the junction kept 4 bases outside the gene matches. Germline V CDR1 and CDR2: SNHLY, FYNNEI. CDR3 length: 13 residues. This CDR3 reads CASSPDRVTEAFF. CDR3 nucleotides: TGTGCCAGCAGCCCGGACAGGGTCACTGAAGCTTTCTTT.

V and J are TRBV10-1 and TRBJ1-4; the D gene is possibly TRBD1 (6 bases). This CDR3 region has 17 residues. Germline loops: CDR1 WNHNN, CDR2 SYGVQD (reference sequence). V was trimmed by 8 bases and J by 6 bases, leaving 25 bases between them. CDR3 DNA: TGCGCCAGCGAAGACCCAGGGGACCTACGCGGCCATGAAAAACTGTTTTTT. Translated, it gives CASEDPGDLRGHEKLFF.

The CDR3 bases are TGTGCCAGCTCATCCCGGGACAGCCGTACCACTGAAGCTTTCTTT. Residues: CASSSRDSRTTEAFF. This chain links TRBV18 with TRBJ1-1, with 7 bases fitting TRBD1. The ends lost 5 bases at V and 4 bases at J; junction bases unmatched: 10. Germline CDR1 and CDR2: KGHSH and LQKENI. The CDR3 runs to 15 residues.

This chain joins TRBV28 and TRBJ1-5; 9 nucleotides agree with TRBD1. J lost 0 bases, V lost 5 bases, and 5 bases had no gene match. This CDR3 has 16 amino acids. Germline CDR1 is MDHEN and CDR2 is SYDVKM. This CDR3 is CASSPNRGLSNQPQHF. The CDR3 region has the DNA TGTGCCAGCAGTCCGAACAGGGGGCTTAGCAATCAGCCCCAGCATTTT.

This clone was observed at least ten times. The V call is TRBV4-3, the J call TRBJ2-7, with D perhaps TRBD1 (5 bases). With 2 bases removed from V and 0 bases from J, the gap between germline ends came to 8 bases. CDR3 length equals 14 residues. Germline V gene sequence: CDR1 LGHNA, CDR2 YSLEER. The CDR3 region is CASSQQDTSYEQYF. CDR3 bases: TGCGCCAGCAGCCAACAGGACACCTCCTACGAGCAGTACTTC.

Here the CDR3 DNA reads TGCAGCGTTCCTGGGACAGGGACAGATACGCAGTATTTT. Translation: CSVPGTGTDTQYF. This chain uses TRBV29-1 with TRBJ2-3; 9 bases are shared with TRBD1. J lost 3 bases, V lost 5 bases, and 3 bases had no gene match. Per germline, CDR1 SQVTM and CDR2 ANQGSEA. This CDR3 contains 13 residues.

The chain couples TRBV4-2 to TRBJ1-3; 10 bases align to TRBD1. J was trimmed by 8 bases and V by 7 bases; bases with no gene match: 8. Germline V gene sequence: CDR1 LGHNA, CDR2 YNFKEQ. This CDR3 is built from 14 residues. As DNA, the CDR3 is TGTGCCAGCAACGCGCGGACAGGGGGGGACACCATATATTTT. Translated: CASNARTGGDTIYF.

J is TRBJ1-2 and V is TRBV28; 8 bases map to TRBD1. The CDR3 totals 15 residues. V was clipped by 3 bases and J by 8 bases; unmatched bases: 11. CDR1 is MDHEN and CDR2 is SYDVKM in the germline V gene. The CDR3 DNA reads as TGTGCCAGCAGTTTGGCCCAGGGGGCGCTGGGGGGCTACACCTTC. It specifies CASSLAQGALGGYTF.

The genes are TRBV5-6 and TRBJ2-3; the D gene is possibly TRBD1 (5 bases). V was shortened by 1 base and J by 8 bases, with 14 bases between the two germline ends. The germline gives CDR1 SGHDT, CDR2 YYEEEE. The CDR3 sequence is 14 residues long. The CDR3 reads CASSLTGASGTQYF. The CDR3 DNA reads TGTGCCAGCAGCTTGACAGGTGCTTCGGGTACGCAGTATTTT.

The V and J genes are TRBV6-2 or TRBV6-3 and TRBJ2-1; 8 nucleotides match TRBD1. V shed 5 bases and J 6 bases; nucleotides not matched to a gene: 6. Per germline, CDR1 MNHEY and CDR2 SVGEGT. This CDR3 has 14 residues. CDR3 coding DNA: TGTGCCAGCAGTGACACCGGGACAGGCAATGAGCAGTTCTTC. As protein: CASSDTGTGNEQFF.

This chain links TRBV19 with TRBJ2-1; possibly TRBD1 for D (5 bases). Germline loops: CDR1 LNHDA, CDR2 SQIVND (reference sequence). The CDR3 loop spans 13 amino acids. With 5 bases removed from V and 10 bases from J, the gap between germline ends came to 15 bases. CDR3: CASSFRQSGEQFF. The CDR3 DNA sequence: TGTGCCAGTAGTTTTAGACAGTCCGGAGAGCAGTTCTTC.

This sequence joins TRBV29-1 and TRBJ2-3; TRBD2 is a possible D gene (6 bases). This CDR3 spans 14 amino acids. The germline V gene has CDR1 SQVTM and CDR2 ANQGSEA. The V and J ends lost 7 bases and 2 bases respectively, with 16 bases between them. The CDR3 sequence: CSASQGGITDTQYF. CDR3 nucleotides: TGCAGCGCAAGCCAAGGAGGGATCACAGATACGCAGTATTTT.

This rearrangement joins TRBV30 to TRBJ1-4, with D uncertain. The CDR3 runs 13 residues. CDR1 is GTSNPN, CDR2 SVGIG, per germline (reference sequence). The V gene lost 3 bases and the J gene lost 0 bases, with 5 bases spanning the gap. CDR3 residues: CAWRLPTNEKLFF. The DNA for the CDR3 is TGTGCCTGGAGACTGCCAACTAATGAAAAACTGTTTTTT.

The chain carries TRBV9 and TRBJ1-3; D is ambiguous. Trimming stripped 0 bases from V and 0 bases from J, with 7 bases between. This CDR3 is built from 15 residues. Germline CDR1 is SGDLS and CDR2 is YYNGEE. As DNA, the CDR3 is TGTGCCAGCAGCGTAGTGGGCAGCTCTGGAAACACCATATATTTT. Protein sequence: CASSVVGSSGNTIYF.

The chain recombines TRBV11-2 with TRBJ2-2; no reliable D call. Trimming cost V 4 bases and J 5 bases, with 5 bases left between them. This CDR3 has 12 residues. Germline V CDR1 and CDR2: SGHAT, FQNNGV. The CDR3 DNA is TGTGCCAGCAGCTACGGTACCGGGGAGCTGTTTTTT. It is translated as CASSYGTGELFF.

This chain links TRBV13 with TRBJ1-5; 8 bases are shared with TRBD1. CDR1 is PRHDT, CDR2 FYEKMQ, per germline (reference sequence). The V segment lost 7 bases and the J segment 4 bases; nucleotides outside the gene matches: 6. This CDR3 region has 14 residues. The chain's CDR3 is CASTQNRGNQPQHF. CDR3 in DNA: TGTGCCAGCACACAAAACAGGGGGAATCAGCCCCAGCATTTT.

V gene TRBV6-2 or TRBV6-3 combines with J gene TRBJ2-5, with 11 bases aligning to TRBD2. With 3 bases clipped from V and 5 bases from J, the junction kept 5 bases outside the gene matches. This CDR3 is built from 15 residues. Germline V gene data show CDR1 as MNHEY and CDR2 as SVGEGT. CDR3: CASSYTSGRWETQYF. CDR3 DNA: TGTGCCAGCAGTTATACTAGCGGGAGATGGGAGACCCAGTACTTC.

This clone was seen only once. The CDR3: CASSYPGLGNYGYTF. CDR3 sequence (DNA): TGTGCCAGCAGTTACCCGGGACTGGGGAATTATGGCTACACCTTC. The chain combines TRBV6-2 or TRBV6-3 with TRBJ1-2, with TRBD1 as a possible D gene (5 bases). CDR1 MNHEY and CDR2 SVGEGT come from the germline V gene. The V end lost 2 bases, the J end lost 5 bases, and 15 bases lay between the germline ends. The CDR3 has 15 residues.

This rearrangement joins TRBV7-9 to TRBJ1-5, with 10 bases fitting TRBD1. Trimming took 0 bases from V and 5 from J; bases not matched to a gene: 7. The CDR3 sequence is 17 residues long. The V gene's germline CDR1 is SEHNR and CDR2 FQNEAQ (reference sequence). CDR3 sequence: CASSLALRTGGYQPQHF. The CDR3 nucleotides are TGTGCCAGCAGCTTAGCTCTAAGGACAGGGGGATATCAGCCCCAGCATTTT.

The chain carries TRBV12-3 or TRBV12-4 and TRBJ1-2; 11 bases align to TRBD1. The CDR3 spans 13 residues. J lost 5 bases, V lost 6 bases, and 2 bases had no gene match. CDR3 DNA sequence: TGTGCCAGCAGGGGGGACAGGGGGTATGGCTACACCTTC. It yields the protein CASRGDRGYGYTF.